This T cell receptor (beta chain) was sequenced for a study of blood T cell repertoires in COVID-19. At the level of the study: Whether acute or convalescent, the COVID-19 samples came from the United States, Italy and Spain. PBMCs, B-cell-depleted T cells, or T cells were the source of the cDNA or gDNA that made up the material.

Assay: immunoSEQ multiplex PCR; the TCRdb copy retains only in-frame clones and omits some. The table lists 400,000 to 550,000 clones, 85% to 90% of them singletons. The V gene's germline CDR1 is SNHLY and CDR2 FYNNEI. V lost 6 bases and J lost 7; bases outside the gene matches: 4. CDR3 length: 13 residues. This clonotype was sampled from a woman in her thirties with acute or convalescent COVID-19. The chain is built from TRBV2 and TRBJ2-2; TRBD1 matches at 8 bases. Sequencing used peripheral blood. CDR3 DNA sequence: TGTGCCAGCAGCCAGGGGGCTATCGGGGAGCTGTTTTTT. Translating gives CASSQGAIGELFF.